These T cell receptor beta chains were read from a single sample in a study of blood T cell repertoires in COVID-19. Measured with immunoSEQ multiplex PCR; TCRdb has only the in-frame clones, and not every one. Among about 210,000 clones listed, 87% were seen once. Sample: PBMCs or T cells enriched from blood (not recorded which). All receptors derive from a man younger than 35 with acute COVID-19. Each CDR3 is given with its conserved first and last residue. D genes are given only for firm matches. Size is omitted from some rows. Given values are once, few, many or a class for expanded clones.

TRBJ1-2,-,TRBV4-2,-,TGTGCCAGCAGCCAGTTAGACAGCGCCTATGGCTACACCTTC,CASSQLDSAYGYTF
TRBJ2-1,TRBD1,TRBV28,once,TGTGCCAGCAGCCCTACCTCGACAGGGCAGCACCGTAACAATGAGCAGTTCTTC,CASSPTSTGQHRNNEQFF
TRBJ1-1,TRBD1,TRBV28,-,TGTGCCAGCAGTTCGGGGACAGCGAACACTGAAGCTTTCTTT,CASSSGTANTEAFF
TRBJ2-3,-,TRBV4-3,once,TGCGCCAGCAGCCAAGCGACAGGCCCTGGCTATACGCAGTATTTT,CASSQATGPGYTQYF
TRBJ2-3,-,TRBV11-3,-,TGTGCCAGCAGTCCCAGCCCGCGGGGGCCCTCGGATACGCAGTATTTT,CASSPSPRGPSDTQYF
TRBJ1-6,TRBD1,TRBV5-1,-,TGCGCCAGCAGCATGGGACAGCAAAATTCACCCCTCCACTTT,CASSMGQQNSPLHF
TRBJ1-1,-,TRBV27,-,TGTGCCAGTAGTCTTCGGAACGGGGATAGCACTGAAGCTTTCTTT,CASSLRNGDSTEAFF
TRBJ2-6,TRBD1,TRBV18,-,TGTGCCAGCTCACCGAGACAGGGTGGGTTCTCCTCTGGGGCCAACGTCCTGACTTTC,CASSPRQGGFSSGANVLTF
TRBJ2-3,TRBD2,TRBV7-8,-,TGTGCCAGCAGCCGAGATGTAGCGGGGACCACAGATACGCAGTATTTT,CASSRDVAGTTDTQYF
TRBJ2-1,TRBD2,TRBV9,-,TGTGCCAGCAGCACCCCTAGAGGACTAGCGGGAGTTAGTTCCTACAATGAGCAGTTCTTC,CASSTPRGLAGVSSYNEQFF
TRBJ1-2,-,TRBV12-3/TRBV12-4,-,TGTGCCAGCACATCCAGTAACTATGGCTACACCTTC,CASTSSNYGYTF
TRBJ1-2,-,TRBV6-6,-,TGTGCCAGCAATGGGCAGGGACTATATGGCTACACCTTC,CASNGQGLYGYTF
TRBJ1-5,-,TRBV19,-,TGTGCCAGTAGACAGGACAATCAGCCCCAGCATTTT,CASRQDNQPQHF
TRBJ2-3,-,TRBV12-3/TRBV12-4,-,TGTGCCAGCAGTTTTCTAGATACGCAGTATTTT,CASSFLDTQYF
TRBJ2-2,TRBD1,TRBV5-4,-,TGTGCCGGACAGGGGGTTACCGGGGAGCTGTTTTTT,CAGQGVTGELFF
TRBJ2-6,-,TRBV5-1,-,TGCGCCAGCAGGGTCGCCTACTCTGGGGCCAACGTCCTGACTTTC,CASRVAYSGANVLTF
TRBJ1-4,-,TRBV4-3,-,TGCGCCAGCAGCCAAGATCAATCGGGGGGGGAAAAACTGTTTTTT,CASSQDQSGGEKLFF
TRBJ2-5,TRBD1,TRBV11-3,-,TGTGCCAGCAGCCAGGGACAGGGTTTTTCGAGAAAGACCCAGTACTTC,CASSQGQGFSRKTQYF
TRBJ2-2,TRBD2,TRBV10-1,-,TGCGCCAGCTCTGGGACTAGCGCGAACACCGGGGAGCTGTTTTTT,CASSGTSANTGELFF
TRBJ1-5,TRBD1,TRBV4-1,-,TGCGCCAGCAGCCAAGGAGTTCCAGGGGGCCAGCCCCAGCATTTT,CASSQGVPGGQPQHF
TRBJ1-5,-,TRBV19,few,TGTGCCAGTAGGGAAGACAGTTTTTATCAGCCCCAGCATTTT,CASREDSFYQPQHF
TRBJ1-5,TRBD1,TRBV27,-,TGTGCCAGCAGTGAACAGGGGTTCGGCAATCAGCCCCAGCATTTT,CASSEQGFGNQPQHF
TRBJ2-7,-,TRBV6-6,once,TGTGCCAGCAGTGGTAGCGCCGAGCCGCCCTACGAGCAGTACTTC,CASSGSAEPPYEQYF
TRBJ2-5,-,TRBV7-9,-,TGTGCCAGCAGCCGTCGGGACACCCAAGAGACCCAGTACTTC,CASSRRDTQETQYF
TRBJ2-5,-,TRBV29-1,-,TGCAGCGTTCAACCCCGACTGGCCCAAGAGACCCAGTACTTC,CSVQPRLAQETQYF
TRBJ2-1,-,TRBV28,-,TGTGCCAGCAGTTTAAGTCTATCCAATTACAATGAGCAGTTCTTC,CASSLSLSNYNEQFF
TRBJ1-4,-,TRBV4-1,-,TGCGCCAGCAGCCTCCCTCTAGCAACTAATGAAAAACTGTTTTTT,CASSLPLATNEKLFF